Below are 16 T cell receptor beta chains sequenced from a single sample in a study of blood T cell repertoires in COVID-19 (dated by TCRdb to about 2020). Library generation was performed with the immunoSEQ multiplex PCR assay. Held by TCRdb, this immuneACCESS table contains in-frame sequences only and omits some clones. Under half of the omission traces to an unresolved V gene where checked; the cause of the rest is unknown. The sample records about 160,000 clones, around 84% of which are singletons. Roughly 8% of the sample is in the top ten clones. Input material: PBMCs or T cells enriched from blood (not recorded which). The receptors here all came from a woman aged 50 to 60 who had recovered from COVID-19.

V is TRBV5-4 and J is TRBJ2-1; 16 bases are shared with TRBD2. The CDR3 is made up of 16 amino acids. Germline CDR1 reads SGHNT; CDR2 reads YYREEE (reference sequence). Trimming removed 3 bases from V and 8 bases from J; junction bases left unmatched: 5. The CDR3 sequence is CASSSGLAGGIHEQFF. The CDR3 DNA sequence: TGTGCCAGCAGCTCGGGACTAGCGGGAGGGATCCATGAGCAGTTCTTC.

With regard to this clone: Relative to the germline gene, one junction end is altered; a read error may explain this. V is TRBV6-2 or TRBV6-3 and J is TRBJ1-6; 9 nucleotides agree with TRBD1. Germline lookup yields CDR1 MNHEY and CDR2 SVGEGT. This CDR3 region has 15 residues. CDR3 in amino acids: CAGSYRTGDTSPLHF. The CDR3 DNA sequence: TGTGCCGGCAGTTATCGGACAGGGGATACTTCACCCCTCCACTTT.

The CDR3 sequence: CASMAGGSPLHF. The DNA for the CDR3 is TGTGCCAGCATGGCAGGGGGCTCACCCCTCCACTTT. V and J are TRBV12-3 or TRBV12-4 and TRBJ1-6, with TRBD1 identical over 8 bases. The CDR3 loop spans 12 amino acids. Unmatched junction bases numbered 3, after V lost 7 bases and J lost 10 bases.

The chain has TRBV28 and TRBJ2-1; 9 bases line up with TRBD2. The CDR3 extends over 16 amino acids. Per the germline V gene, CDR1 is MDHEN and CDR2 is SYDVKM. V shed 3 bases, J shed 4 bases, and the junction held 7 bases outside the gene matches. CDR3 sequence (DNA): TGTGCCAGCAGTTTGGCAGCGGGAGGACGGTACAATGAGCAGTTCTTC. It translates to CASSLAAGGRYNEQFF.

This chain links TRBV7-8 with TRBJ1-4, with 9 positions matching TRBD1. The CDR3 covers 16 residues. With 5 bases clipped from V and 1 base from J, the junction kept 5 bases outside the gene matches. Germline assignment: CDR1 SGHVS and CDR2 FQNEAQ. DNA for the CDR3: TGTGCCAGCAGCCCAGGGACAGGGCTAACTAATGAAAAACTGTTTTTT. It yields the protein CASSPGTGLTNEKLFF.

The chain links TRBV18 to TRBJ2-1; D uncertain. V was cut by 2 bases and J by 8 bases, with 13 bases left in between. This CDR3 has 14 amino acids. In germline, CDR1 is KGHSH, CDR2 LQKENI. This CDR3 is CASSPGVNLDEQFF. The CDR3 DNA follows: TGTGCCAGCTCACCAGGAGTAAACCTGGATGAGCAGTTCTTC. The full variable domain, its missing parts supplied by reference TRBV18 and TRBJ2-1, is NAGVMQNPRHLVRRRGQEARLRCSPMKGHSHVYWYRQLPEEGLKFMVYLQKENIIDESGMPKERFSAEFPKEGPSILRIQQVVRGDSAAYFCASSPGVNLDEQFFGPGTRLTVL.

This chain links TRBV2 with TRBJ2-3; D is unresolved. The CDR3 length is 12 residues. CDR1 and CDR2 (germline): SNHLY, FYNNEI. V shed 4 bases and J shed 5 bases, with 7 bases lying between them. CDR3 sequence reads: CASSVAGDTQYF. The CDR3 DNA is TGTGCCAGCAGTGTGGCAGGAGATACGCAGTATTTT.

The chain employs TRBV27 and TRBJ2-2; 7 bases map to TRBD2. CDR1 is MNHEY and CDR2 is SMNVEV in the germline V gene (reference sequence). V shed 8 bases, J shed 1 base, and the junction held 7 bases outside the gene matches. This CDR3 contains 15 residues. The CDR3 protein is CASRRERGNTGELFF. The CDR3 region has the DNA TGTGCCAGCCGGAGAGAGCGGGGGAACACCGGGGAGCTGTTTTTT.

This clone showed up just a few times. V and J are TRBV3-1 (or the pseudogene TRBV3-2) and TRBJ2-1; 8 positions match TRBD2. Germline values: CDR1 LGHDT, CDR2 YNNKEL (reference sequence). The CDR3 runs 13 residues. The V and J ends lost 3 bases and 7 bases, in that order; junction bases with no gene match: 2. The CDR3 loop reads CASSQSGSNEQFF. The CDR3 nucleotides read TGTGCCAGCAGCCAGAGCGGGAGTAATGAGCAGTTCTTC.

The chain recombines TRBV18 with TRBJ2-7, with 7 bases aligning to TRBD2. Germline V gene sequence: CDR1 KGHSH, CDR2 LQKENI. This CDR3 contains 17 residues. J gave up 2 bases and V 6 bases, and 16 bases lay outside the gene matches. CDR3 sequence: CASSPRSQAGLPYEQYF. The CDR3 DNA sequence: TGTGCCAGCTCTCCTCGGAGCCAAGCGGGACTCCCCTACGAGCAGTACTTC.

J is TRBJ2-1 and V is TRBV16, with unresolved D. Germline V gene sequence: CDR1 KGHSY, CDR2 FQNENV. The CDR3 length is 15 residues. Trimming took 6 bases from V and 4 from J, leaving 16 bases between them. DNA of the CDR3: TGTGCCAGCAGTCGTCATTACACAGCATACAATGAGCAGTTCTTC. Translated, it gives CASSRHYTAYNEQFF.

The chain carries TRBV19 and TRBJ1-2; 7 bases agree with TRBD1. V shed 3 bases, J shed 8 bases, and the junction held 9 bases outside the gene matches. Germline assignment: CDR1 LNHDA and CDR2 SQIVND (reference sequence). The CDR3 covers 14 residues. The CDR3 nucleotides read TGTGCCAGTAGTATGTTCTATGAGGGGGCGGGCTACACCTTC. Its translation is CASSMFYEGAGYTF.

This sequence joins TRBV5-4 and TRBJ2-1; 10 bases line up with TRBD2. This CDR3 has 16 residues. V lost 3 bases, J lost 0 bases, and 3 bases stayed unmatched. Germline V lookup: CDR1 SGHNT, CDR2 YYREEE (reference sequence). CDR3 sequence reads: CASSSSGSSSYNEQFF. The CDR3 DNA reads TGTGCCAGCAGCTCTAGCGGGAGTAGCTCCTACAATGAGCAGTTCTTC.

The gene calls are TRBV27 and TRBJ2-3; a possible D gene is TRBD1 (6 bases). V gave up 5 bases and J gave up 5 bases, with 20 bases separating them. The germline V gene has CDR1 MNHEY and CDR2 SMNVEV (reference sequence). This CDR3 spans 16 amino acids. The CDR3 here is CASSPRGSVPRDTQYF. The CDR3 bases are TGTGCCAGCAGTCCCAGGGGTAGCGTGCCTCGAGATACGCAGTATTTT.

This rearrangement joins TRBV3-1 (or the pseudogene TRBV3-2) to TRBJ1-2; 7 bases are a match to TRBD1. The CDR3 has 16 amino acids. Per germline, CDR1 LGHDT and CDR2 YNNKEL (reference sequence). The V segment lost 0 bases and the J segment 3 bases; nucleotides outside the gene matches: 7. The CDR3 sequence: CASSQDRGQGDYGYTF. DNA of the CDR3: TGTGCCAGCAGCCAAGATAGGGGCCAGGGGGACTATGGCTACACCTTC.

The chain couples TRBV18 to TRBJ2-2, with 11 positions matching TRBD1. The J segment lost 6 bases and the V segment lost 3 bases, leaving 18 bases of the junction unmatched. The CDR3 covers 20 residues. Germline assignment: CDR1 KGHSH and CDR2 LQKENI. Here the CDR3 reads CASSPIKDRGLSHTAGELFF. Here the CDR3 DNA reads TGTGCCAGCTCACCGATAAAGGACAGGGGGCTAAGTCATACCGCCGGGGAGCTGTTTTTT.